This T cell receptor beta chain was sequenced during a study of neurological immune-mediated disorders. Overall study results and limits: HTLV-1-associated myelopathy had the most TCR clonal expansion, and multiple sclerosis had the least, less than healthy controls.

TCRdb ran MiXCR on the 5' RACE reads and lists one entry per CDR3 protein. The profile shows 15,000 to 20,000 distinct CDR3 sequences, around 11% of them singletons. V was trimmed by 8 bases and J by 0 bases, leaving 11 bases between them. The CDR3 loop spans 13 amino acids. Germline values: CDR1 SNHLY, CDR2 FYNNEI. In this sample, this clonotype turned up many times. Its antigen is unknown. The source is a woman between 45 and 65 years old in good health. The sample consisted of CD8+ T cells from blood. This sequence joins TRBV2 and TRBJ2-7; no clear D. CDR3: CASVPSSSYEQYF. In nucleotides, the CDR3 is TGTGCCAGCGTCCCTAGTTCCTCCTACGAGCAGTACTTC. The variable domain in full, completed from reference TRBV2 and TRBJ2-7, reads EPEVTQTPSHQVTQMGQEVILRCVPISNHLYFYWYRQILGQKVEFLVSFYNNEISEKSEIFDDQFSVERPDGSNFTLKIRSTKLEDSAMYFCASVPSSSYEQYFGPGTRLTVT.